This TCR beta chain stems from a study of shared T cell receptors in the human thymus. Sequencing was performed with immunoSEQ multiplex PCR; in TCRdb, only in-frame clones are kept and a portion is missing. The profile shows about 730,000 clones, approximately 85% of them singletons. The CDR3 consists of 15 residues. The ends lost 7 bases at V and 3 bases at J; junction bases unmatched: 9. CDR1 is MNHEY and CDR2 is SVGAGI in the germline V gene. This sample also belongs to another study, concerning human thymus T cells. That work adds: The people who donated were healthy Finnish babies having corrective surgery for congenital heart defects. In corrective heart surgery, resections were taken, and these provided the thymus tissue. Biased V and J segment usage appeared in thymus and peripheral blood. Related research examined unrelated individuals and reported that their thymic repertoires overlapped highly.

This receptor was identified in a girl under two years old with a congenital heart defect. Input material: thymocytes. This chain joins TRBV6-5 and TRBJ1-1, with 9 bases that match TRBD1. In DNA form, the CDR3 reads TGTGCCAGCACCCTCCAACAGGGGGCGGACACTGAAGCTTTCTTT. Residues: CASTLQQGADTEAFF.